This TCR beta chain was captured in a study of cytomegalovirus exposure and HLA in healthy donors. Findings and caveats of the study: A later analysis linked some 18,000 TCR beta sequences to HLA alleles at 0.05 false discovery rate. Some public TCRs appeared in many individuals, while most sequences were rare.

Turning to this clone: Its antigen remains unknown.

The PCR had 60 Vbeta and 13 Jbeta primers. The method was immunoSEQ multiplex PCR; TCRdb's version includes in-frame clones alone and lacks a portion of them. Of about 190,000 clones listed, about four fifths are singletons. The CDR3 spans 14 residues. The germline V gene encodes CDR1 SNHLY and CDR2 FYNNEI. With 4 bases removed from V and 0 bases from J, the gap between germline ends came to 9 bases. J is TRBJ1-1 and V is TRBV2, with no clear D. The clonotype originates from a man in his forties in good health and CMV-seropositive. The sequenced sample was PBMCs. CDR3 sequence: CASSVEGLNTEAFF. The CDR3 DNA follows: TGTGCCAGCAGTGTAGAGGGTCTGAACACTGAAGCTTTCTTT.